A selection of T cell receptor beta chains follows, all from one sample in a study of Ad26.COV2.S vaccination and SARS-CoV-2 variants. TCRdb's copy holds only in-frame clones and misses some; the assay was immunoSEQ multiplex PCR. The sample lists around 170,000 clones; about 83% were seen once. This material consisted of peripheral blood, taken after recovery from COVID-19. These receptors were collected from a human donor who had recovered from COVID-19. CDR3s include the opening cysteine and the closing phenylalanine or tryptophan. The D gene is left open where the match is weak. Some rows have no size entry. The others give once, few or many, or a class for an expanded clone.

J gene: TRBJ2-7
clone size: few
D gene: .
V gene: TRBV4-1
CDR3 protein: CASSRGQGGSSYEQYF
CDR3 DNA: TGCGCCAGCAGCCGGGGGCAGGGGGGTTCCTCCTACGAGCAGTACTTC

J gene: TRBJ2-2
clone size: .
D gene: .
V gene: TRBV7-9
CDR3 protein: CASSFWGNTGELFF
CDR3 DNA: TGTGCCAGCAGCTTTTGGGGAAACACCGGGGAGCTGTTTTTT

J gene: TRBJ2-1
clone size: .
D gene: TRBD2
V gene: TRBV19
CDR3 protein: CASSITEGLNEQFF
CDR3 DNA: TGTGCCAGTAGTATAACCGAGGGACTAAATGAGCAGTTCTTC

J gene: TRBJ2-5
clone size: .
D gene: TRBD2
V gene: TRBV3-1/TRBV3-2
CDR3 protein: CASSQDPLLAGGSQETQYF
CDR3 DNA: TGTGCCAGCAGCCAAGACCCACTACTAGCGGGAGGGTCCCAAGAGACCCAGTACTTC

J gene: TRBJ2-7
clone size: once
D gene: TRBD1
V gene: TRBV19
CDR3 protein: CASSPWTGDEQYF
CDR3 DNA: TGTGCCAGTAGTCCTTGGACAGGGGACGAGCAGTACTTC

J gene: TRBJ2-1
clone size: .
D gene: .
V gene: TRBV6-5
CDR3 protein: CASSYWAGEGYNEQFF
CDR3 DNA: TGTGCCAGCAGTTACTGGGCAGGGGAGGGCTACAATGAGCAGTTCTTC

J gene: TRBJ1-1
clone size: once
D gene: .
V gene: TRBV25-1
CDR3 protein: CAVRRYTEAFF
CDR3 DNA: TGTGCGGTAAGGCGTTACACTGAAGCTTTCTTT

J gene: TRBJ1-2
clone size: .
D gene: .
V gene: TRBV3-1/TRBV3-2
CDR3 protein: CASSQGASWGYGYTF
CDR3 DNA: TGTGCCAGCAGCCAAGGAGCCTCGTGGGGATATGGCTACACCTTC

J gene: TRBJ2-7
clone size: many
D gene: .
V gene: TRBV7-9
CDR3 protein: CASTPGGSYEQYF
CDR3 DNA: TGTGCCAGCACGCCCGGGGGCTCCTACGAGCAGTACTTC

J gene: TRBJ2-7
clone size: .
D gene: TRBD1
V gene: TRBV29-1
CDR3 protein: CSVVQGAHEQYF
CDR3 DNA: TGCAGCGTCGTACAGGGGGCCCACGAGCAGTACTTC

J gene: TRBJ2-3
clone size: .
D gene: TRBD2
V gene: TRBV19
CDR3 protein: CASSILAGGSTDTQYF
CDR3 DNA: TGTGCCAGTAGTATTCTGGCGGGAGGGAGCACAGATACGCAGTATTTT

J gene: TRBJ1-3
clone size: .
D gene: .
V gene: TRBV28
CDR3 protein: CASSLQLVYSGNTIYF
CDR3 DNA: TGTGCCAGCAGTTTACAGCTTGTTTACTCTGGAAACACCATATATTTT

J gene: TRBJ1-1
clone size: .
D gene: .
V gene: TRBV7-3
CDR3 protein: CASSSTGRNTEAFF
CDR3 DNA: TGTGCCAGCAGCTCCACAGGGAGGAACACTGAAGCTTTCTTT

J gene: TRBJ1-5
clone size: once
D gene: .
V gene: TRBV2
CDR3 protein: CASSEVTGLYQPQHF
CDR3 DNA: TGTGCCAGCAGTGAAGTAACAGGCCTCTATCAGCCCCAGCATTTT

J gene: TRBJ2-1
clone size: .
D gene: TRBD1
V gene: TRBV7-9
CDR3 protein: CASSWTGAIHNEQFF
CDR3 DNA: TGTGCCAGCAGCTGGACAGGGGCGATTCACAATGAGCAGTTCTTC

J gene: TRBJ2-3
clone size: .
D gene: .
V gene: TRBV7-3
CDR3 protein: CASSSGTTSTDTQYF
CDR3 DNA: TGTGCCAGCAGCTCCGGGACAACTAGCACAGATACGCAGTATTTT

J gene: TRBJ2-3
clone size: .
D gene: .
V gene: TRBV5-4
CDR3 protein: CASSLLDSLKDTQYF
CDR3 DNA: TGTGCCAGCAGCTTGCTGGACAGCTTAAAGGATACGCAGTATTTT

J gene: TRBJ2-7
clone size: few
D gene: .
V gene: TRBV5-1
CDR3 protein: CASSPARDEQYF
CDR3 DNA: TGCGCCAGCAGCCCGGCTAGAGACGAGCAGTACTTC

J gene: TRBJ2-1
clone size: .
D gene: TRBD1
V gene: TRBV5-1
CDR3 protein: CASSSRQGFTYNEQFF
CDR3 DNA: TGCGCCAGCAGCTCTCGACAGGGCTTTACCTACAATGAGCAGTTCTTC

J gene: TRBJ1-5
clone size: .
D gene: .
V gene: TRBV18
CDR3 protein: CASSPPGRGPGQPQHF
CDR3 DNA: TGTGCCAGCTCACCACCTGGACGGGGTCCCGGGCAGCCCCAGCATTTT

J gene: TRBJ2-1
clone size: .
D gene: TRBD2
V gene: TRBV11-2
CDR3 protein: CASSFLEREYSNEQFF
CDR3 DNA: TGTGCCAGCAGCTTCCTTGAGCGGGAGTACAGCAATGAGCAGTTCTTC

J gene: TRBJ1-3
clone size: .
D gene: .
V gene: TRBV9
CDR3 protein: CASSVVFGNTIYF
CDR3 DNA: TGTGCCAGCAGCGTAGTTTTTGGAAACACCATATATTTT

J gene: TRBJ1-4
clone size: .
D gene: .
V gene: TRBV18
CDR3 protein: CASSPTTRGANEKLFF
CDR3 DNA: TGTGCCAGCTCACCGACCACGAGGGGGGCTAATGAAAAACTGTTTTTT

J gene: TRBJ2-5
clone size: .
D gene: .
V gene: TRBV18
CDR3 protein: CASSPGGRETQYF
CDR3 DNA: TGTGCCAGCTCACCTGGGGGCCGAGAGACCCAGTACTTC

J gene: TRBJ2-7
clone size: .
D gene: .
V gene: TRBV7-8
CDR3 protein: CASSLRWEQYF
CDR3 DNA: TGTGCCAGCAGCCTCAGGTGGGAGCAGTACTTC

J gene: TRBJ2-2
clone size: .
D gene: .
V gene: TRBV6-5
CDR3 protein: CASTNVANTGELFF
CDR3 DNA: TGTGCCAGCACTAATGTCGCGAACACCGGGGAGCTGTTTTTT

J gene: TRBJ1-3
clone size: .
D gene: .
V gene: TRBV30
CDR3 protein: CASTRGNTIYF
CDR3 DNA: TGTGCCTCAACCCGGGGAAACACCATATATTTT

J gene: TRBJ2-7
clone size: .
D gene: .
V gene: TRBV2
CDR3 protein: CASIRSSYEQYF
CDR3 DNA: TGTGCCAGCATTAGAAGCTCCTACGAGCAGTACTTC

J gene: TRBJ1-5
clone size: .
D gene: .
V gene: TRBV19
CDR3 protein: CASSTDTMGNQPQHF
CDR3 DNA: TGTGCCAGTAGCACCGACACCATGGGCAATCAGCCCCAGCATTTT

J gene: TRBJ2-7
clone size: once
D gene: TRBD2
V gene: TRBV5-1
CDR3 protein: CASSLETGGYEQYF
CDR3 DNA: TGCGCCAGCAGCTTGGAAACGGGAGGGTACGAGCAGTACTTC

J gene: TRBJ2-7
clone size: .
D gene: .
V gene: TRBV10-3
CDR3 protein: CAISESSRWYEQYF
CDR3 DNA: TGTGCCATCAGTGAGTCTTCAAGGTGGTACGAGCAGTACTTC

J gene: TRBJ1-5
clone size: .
D gene: .
V gene: TRBV6-4
CDR3 protein: CASSRQMNQPQHF
CDR3 DNA: TGTGCCAGCAGTCGGCAGATGAATCAGCCCCAGCATTTT

J gene: TRBJ1-1
clone size: .
D gene: .
V gene: TRBV2
CDR3 protein: CASCQGFTEAFF
CDR3 DNA: TGTGCCAGCTGCCAGGGGTTCACTGAAGCTTTCTTT

J gene: TRBJ2-3
clone size: .
D gene: .
V gene: TRBV5-1
CDR3 protein: CASKLRDTDTQYF
CDR3 DNA: TGCGCCAGCAAGCTAAGGGACACAGATACGCAGTATTTT

J gene: TRBJ1-2
clone size: .
D gene: .
V gene: TRBV21-1
CDR3 protein: CASSPPECYGYTF
CDR3 DNA: TGTGCCAGCAGTCCCCCAGAGTGCTATGGCTACACCTTC

J gene: TRBJ2-6
clone size: .
D gene: .
V gene: TRBV13
CDR3 protein: CASRRGGGANVLTF
CDR3 DNA: TGTGCCAGCAGAAGGGGAGGTGGGGCCAACGTCCTGACTTTC

J gene: TRBJ2-7
clone size: .
D gene: .
V gene: TRBV2
CDR3 protein: CASSEDYEQYF
CDR3 DNA: TGTGCCAGCAGTGAGGACTACGAGCAGTACTTC

J gene: TRBJ2-1
clone size: .
D gene: TRBD1
V gene: TRBV27
CDR3 protein: CASSPLTGTGINEQFF
CDR3 DNA: TGTGCCAGCAGTCCCCTAACCGGGACAGGGATCAATGAGCAGTTCTTC

J gene: TRBJ1-1
clone size: .
D gene: .
V gene: TRBV7-9
CDR3 protein: CASSLNSRMNTEAFF
CDR3 DNA: TGTGCCAGCAGCTTGAACAGCCGCATGAACACTGAAGCTTTCTTT

J gene: TRBJ2-3
clone size: .
D gene: .
V gene: TRBV6-6
CDR3 protein: CASTTSTDTQYF
CDR3 DNA: TGTGCCAGCACCACTAGCACAGATACGCAGTATTTT

J gene: TRBJ2-4
clone size: .
D gene: .
V gene: TRBV20-1
CDR3 protein: CSARDGRGQYF
CDR3 DNA: TGCAGTGCTAGAGATGGCCGGGGTCAGTACTTC

J gene: TRBJ2-5
clone size: .
D gene: .
V gene: TRBV12-3/TRBV12-4
CDR3 protein: CASSFAAKETQYF
CDR3 DNA: TGTGCCAGCAGTTTCGCGGCAAAAGAGACCCAGTACTTC

J gene: TRBJ1-3
clone size: .
D gene: .
V gene: TRBV19
CDR3 protein: CASSIGKGYSGNTIYF
CDR3 DNA: TGTGCCAGTAGTATAGGAAAGGGATACTCTGGAAACACCATATATTTT

J gene: TRBJ2-1
clone size: .
D gene: .
V gene: TRBV2
CDR3 protein: CASSVDVSSYNEQFF
CDR3 DNA: TGTGCCAGCAGTGTAGATGTCAGCTCCTACAATGAGCAGTTCTTC

J gene: TRBJ1-2
clone size: .
D gene: TRBD1
V gene: TRBV2
CDR3 protein: CASTPGQGRGGYTF
CDR3 DNA: TGTGCCAGCACCCCGGGACAGGGGAGGGGCGGCTACACCTTC

J gene: TRBJ1-6
clone size: .
D gene: .
V gene: TRBV5-6
CDR3 protein: CASSPRGPNNSPLHF
CDR3 DNA: TGTGCCAGCAGCCCGAGGGGACCCAATAATTCACCCCTCCACTTT

J gene: TRBJ1-6
clone size: once
D gene: .
V gene: TRBV28
CDR3 protein: CASSSRMFGSPLHF
CDR3 DNA: TGTGCCAGCAGTTCCAGGATGTTCGGTTCACCCCTCCACTTT

J gene: TRBJ2-5
clone size: .
D gene: TRBD1
V gene: TRBV9
CDR3 protein: CASSEGGTQETQYF
CDR3 DNA: TGTGCCAGCAGCGAAGGGGGCACACAAGAGACCCAGTACTTC

J gene: TRBJ1-5
clone size: .
D gene: .
V gene: TRBV25-1
CDR3 protein: CASSEGRGEGNQPQHF
CDR3 DNA: TGTGCCAGCAGTGAAGGGAGAGGCGAAGGCAATCAGCCCCAGCATTTT

J gene: TRBJ2-2
clone size: .
D gene: TRBD2
V gene: TRBV13
CDR3 protein: CASSLVAGTGELFF
CDR3 DNA: TGTGCCAGCAGCTTAGTAGCGGGAACCGGGGAGCTGTTTTTT

J gene: TRBJ1-6
clone size: .
D gene: TRBD1
V gene: TRBV19
CDR3 protein: CASSARTGSSYNSPLHF
CDR3 DNA: TGTGCCAGTAGCGCGAGGACAGGGAGCTCCTATAATTCACCCCTCCACTTT

J gene: TRBJ1-2
clone size: .
D gene: .
V gene: TRBV5-6
CDR3 protein: CASSPRRGRYGYTF
CDR3 DNA: TGTGCCAGCAGCCCCCGAAGGGGTCGCTATGGCTACACCTTC

J gene: TRBJ2-6
clone size: .
D gene: TRBD1
V gene: TRBV7-3
CDR3 protein: CASSSKPGQDYSGANVLTF
CDR3 DNA: TGTGCCAGCAGCTCCAAACCGGGACAGGACTACTCTGGGGCCAACGTCCTGACTTTC

J gene: TRBJ2-7
clone size: .
D gene: TRBD1
V gene: TRBV27
CDR3 protein: CASSLPRDSYEQYF
CDR3 DNA: TGTGCCAGCAGTCTCCCCCGGGACAGCTACGAGCAGTACTTC

J gene: TRBJ2-1
clone size: .
D gene: TRBD2
V gene: TRBV7-8
CDR3 protein: CASSFQVGGGALYEQFF
CDR3 DNA: TGTGCCAGCAGCTTCCAGGTCGGCGGGGGGGCACTTTATGAGCAGTTCTTC

J gene: TRBJ1-6
clone size: .
D gene: TRBD1
V gene: TRBV11-2
CDR3 protein: CASSLDSWDREDNSPLHF
CDR3 DNA: TGTGCCAGCAGCTTAGATAGTTGGGACAGGGAGGATAATTCACCCCTCCACTTT

J gene: TRBJ2-1
clone size: .
D gene: .
V gene: TRBV15
CDR3 protein: CATSRASGLNNEQFF
CDR3 DNA: TGTGCCACCAGCAGGGCTTCGGGGCTAAACAATGAGCAGTTCTTC

J gene: TRBJ2-1
clone size: .
D gene: TRBD2
V gene: TRBV6-5
CDR3 protein: CASSLWGEGLNEQFF
CDR3 DNA: TGTGCCAGCAGCCTTTGGGGGGAGGGCCTCAATGAGCAGTTCTTC

J gene: TRBJ2-2
clone size: .
D gene: .
V gene: TRBV3-1/TRBV3-2
CDR3 protein: CASSLGSGELFF
CDR3 DNA: TGTGCCAGCAGCCTAGGGAGCGGGGAGCTGTTTTTT